This T cell receptor (beta chain) was sequenced in a study of T cells after yellow fever vaccination. V was pared by 7 bases and J by 1 base, with 16 bases between. The CDR3 extends over 15 amino acids. Germline assignment: CDR1 SGHTA and CDR2 FQGNSA. As for this clonotype: Its specificity is not known.

Broader study findings: A weaker but faster secondary response was observed, peaking on day 5 versus 15.

MiXCR was run by TCRdb on the 5' RACE reads, yielding one entry per CDR3 protein. There are approximately 550,000 distinct CDR3 sequences in the sample; around an eighth occur only once, and over 12% lies in the top ten. The V and J genes are TRBV7-2 and TRBJ1-1; possibly TRBD1 for D (5 bases). The sequencing here drew on PBMCs, taken on the day of the yellow fever booster vaccination. This TCR came from a man under 40 who received the YFV17D yellow fever vaccine. CDR3 sequence (DNA): TGTGCCAGCACCCCTGTCGGGGGGGGGAACACTGAAGCTTTCTTT. It encodes CASTPVGGGNTEAFF.